This paragraph reports one T cell receptor (beta chain). Original processing methods: Reference gene primers were amplified, and this amplification served to estimate nucleated cell counts. Some clones are missing from TCRdb's copy, which holds only in-frame ones; the method was immunoSEQ multiplex PCR. The DNA was the basis for D and trimming; V, J and clone size are from that table. In the table there are 200,000 to 250,000 clones, approximately 80% of which are singletons. Germline CDR1 LNHDA, CDR2 SQIVND (reference sequence). The CDR3 has 17 amino acids. Trimming removed 3 bases from V and 0 bases from J, with 17 bases in between. This sample is drawn from a study of blood T cell repertoires in COVID-19. Study in general: COVID-19 samples collected from the United States, Italy and Spain covered acute and convalescent phases. T cells, B-cell-depleted T cells, or PBMCs provided the cDNA or gDNA that served as material.

The sequencing input was peripheral blood. The chain is built from TRBV19 and TRBJ1-1, with D possibly TRBD1 on 5 matching bases. The receptor comes from a human donor in a cohort sampled during active COVID-19. This CDR3 reads CASSILGDSEMNTEAFF. DNA for the CDR3: TGTGCCAGTAGTATTCTAGGGGACTCTGAAATGAACACTGAAGCTTTCTTT.